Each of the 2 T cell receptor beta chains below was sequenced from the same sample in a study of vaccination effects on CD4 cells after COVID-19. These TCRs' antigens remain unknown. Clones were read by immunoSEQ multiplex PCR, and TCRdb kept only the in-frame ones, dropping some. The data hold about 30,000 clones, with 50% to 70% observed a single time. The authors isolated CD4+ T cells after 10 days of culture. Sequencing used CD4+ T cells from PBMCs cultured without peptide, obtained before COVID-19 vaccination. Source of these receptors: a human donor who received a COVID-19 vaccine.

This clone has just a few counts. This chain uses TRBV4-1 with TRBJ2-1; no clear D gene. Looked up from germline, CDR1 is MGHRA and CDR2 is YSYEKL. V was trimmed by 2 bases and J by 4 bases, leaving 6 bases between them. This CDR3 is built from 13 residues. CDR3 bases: TGCGCCAGCAGCCAAAAGGGATACAATGAGCAGTTCTTC. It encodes CASSQKGYNEQFF.

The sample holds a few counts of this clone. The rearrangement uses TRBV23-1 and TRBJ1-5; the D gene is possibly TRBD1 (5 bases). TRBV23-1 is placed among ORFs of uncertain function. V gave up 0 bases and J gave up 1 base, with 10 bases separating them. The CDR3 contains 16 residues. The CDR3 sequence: CASSQSDSLSNQPQHF. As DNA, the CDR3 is TGCGCCAGCAGTCAATCCGACAGTCTCAGCAATCAGCCCCAGCATTTT.